These T cell receptor beta chains were read from a single sample in a study of early T cells in non-severe SARS-CoV-2 infection. TCRdb itself ran the 5' RACE reads through MiXCR, one entry per CDR3 protein. This sample has 80,000 or so distinct CDR3 sequences; roughly a sixth occur once, and the top ten carry less than 15%. Material: whole blood. These receptors were obtained from an adult who was a healthcare worker with PCR-confirmed SARS-CoV-2 infection or an uninfected control (not recorded which). Each CDR3 is given with its conserved first and last residue. The D gene is left open where the match is weak. Clone size is stated in some rows and not others, as once, few, many or a class when expanded.

clone_size d_call j_call v_call cdr3_nt cdr3_aa
- TRBD1 TRBJ2-7 TRBV28 TGTGCCAGCAGCACGCGACAGGGACGGGACGAGCAGTACTTC CASSTRQGRDEQYF
many - TRBJ2-4 TRBV11-2 TGTGCCAGCAGCTCCCCCGGGACTCTCAACATTCAGTACTTC CASSSPGTLNIQYF
- - TRBJ2-3 TRBV9 TGTGCCATCAGCGTCTCTGGCGGGCTAAGCACAGATACGCAGTATTTT CAISVSGGLSTDTQYF
few TRBD2 TRBJ2-1 TRBV29-1 TGCAGCGCCGAACTAGCGGGGGCCCCCCTGGGCAGAGAGCAGTTCTTC CSAELAGAPLGREQFF
- TRBD2 TRBJ2-3 TRBV5-1 TGCGCCAGCAGCGTTCCCGGGACTAGCGGCCGCACAGATACGCAGTATTTT CASSVPGTSGRTDTQYF
few - TRBJ1-2 TRBV19 TGTGCCAGTACCCTCGAAAGATTCAACTATGGCTACACCTTC CASTLERFNYGYTF
few TRBD2 TRBJ2-7 TRBV7-9 TGTGCCAGCAGCTCAACTAGCGGGAGGGCCGGCGAGCAGTACTTC CASSSTSGRAGEQYF
- - TRBJ2-1 TRBV5-1 TGCGCCAGCAGCTTGTACGGGGAGTATAGCGATGAGCAGTTCTTC CASSLYGEYSDEQFF
- TRBD2 TRBJ2-7 TRBV4-2 TGTGCCAGCAGCCAAGAGAGTGGCGGGAGCTCCTACGAGCAGTACTTC CASSQESGGSSYEQYF
few - TRBJ1-5 TRBV18 TGTGCCAGCTCACCACCTCCGCAGGGAAACCTTAGCAATCAGCCCCAGCATTTT CASSPPPQGNLSNQPQHF
many - TRBJ2-3 TRBV6-5 TGTGCCAGCAGTTACGGGCAGAACACAGATACGCAGTATTTT CASSYGQNTDTQYF
many - TRBJ2-3 TRBV24-1 TGTGCCACCAGTGAGTTCACAGATACGCAGTATTTT CATSEFTDTQYF
- TRBD2 TRBJ2-1 TRBV6-1 TGTGCCAGCAGTGTAGCGGGAGGAGGTTACAATGAGCAGTTCTTC CASSVAGGGYNEQFF
few - TRBJ2-7 TRBV6-5 TGTGCCAGCAGTTACTCGGGTCGGGAGCAGTACTTC CASSYSGREQYF
- TRBD2 TRBJ2-1 TRBV29-1 TGCAGCGTTGTGCTAGCGGGGATTGAGCAGTTCTTC CSVVLAGIEQFF
- - TRBJ2-3 TRBV20-1 TGCAGTGCTCCCCCCGGGCCCCATACGCAGTATTTT CSAPPGPHTQYF
few - TRBJ2-2 TRBV7-6 TGTGCCAGCAGCTTATGGGCCGGGAACACCGGGGAGCTGTTTTTT CASSLWAGNTGELFF
- - TRBJ1-5 TRBV6-1 TGTGCCAGCAGTGACCAATTTGGAGTCCACAGCAATCAGCCCCAGCATTTT CASSDQFGVHSNQPQHF
few - TRBJ1-2 TRBV9 TGTGCCAGCAGCGTAGCTACGGGGGAAGCTAACTATGGCTACACCTTC CASSVATGEANYGYTF
few - TRBJ2-7 TRBV11-2 TGTGCCAGCAGCTTATTACAGCCTGGAGGGACCTACGAGCAGTACTTC CASSLLQPGGTYEQYF
few - TRBJ2-1 TRBV4-1 TGCGCCAGCAGACTGTCCCCGGGAAGCTCCTACAATGAGCAGTTCTTC CASRLSPGSSYNEQFF
- TRBD1 TRBJ1-5 TRBV29-1 TGCAGCGTAACCGACAGGGGCCACAATCAGCCCCAGCATTTT CSVTDRGHNQPQHF
few - TRBJ2-3 TRBV18 TGTGCCAGCTCACCAAAGCCTGGAAGGGGCACAGATACGCAGTATTTT CASSPKPGRGTDTQYF
- TRBD2 TRBJ2-7 TRBV29-1 TGCAGCGTTGAACTACGGAGCCGAGAACTAGCGGGAGGGCCTGTCTACGAGCAGTACTTC CSVELRSRELAGGPVYEQYF
- - TRBJ1-6 TRBV20-1 TGCAGTGCTAGAGATGGGGTTCTGTATGATAATTCACCCCTCCACTTT CSARDGVLYDNSPLHF
- - TRBJ2-7 TRBV27 TGTGCCAGCAGTTTAGCCAGGAACTACGAGCAGTACTTC CASSLARNYEQYF
- TRBD1 TRBJ2-7 TRBV4-1 TGCGCCAGCAGCCAAGGGACAGGGAACTCCTACGAGCAGTACTTC CASSQGTGNSYEQYF
- - TRBJ2-7 TRBV6-2/TRBV6-3 TGTGCCAGCAGTTTTGGGTTTACCTACGAGCAGTACTTC CASSFGFTYEQYF
many - TRBJ1-5 TRBV12-3/TRBV12-4 TGTGCCAGCAGTTTACGGGGAGGCAATCAGCCCCAGCATTTT CASSLRGGNQPQHF
- - TRBJ2-2 TRBV29-1 TGCAGCGTTGAATTTGCCGGGGAGCTGTTTTTT CSVEFAGELFF
- - TRBJ2-3 TRBV28 TGTGCCAGTACGCCGGGACGTCGCACAGATACGCAGTATTTT CASTPGRRTDTQYF
- - TRBJ1-2 TRBV4-1 TGCGCCAGCAGCCAAGATAGGGGCGGTTCAGATGGCTACACCTTC CASSQDRGGSDGYTF
many - TRBJ1-1 TRBV29-1 TGCAGCGTTGAAGGGAACAGGGCGGCGTCGTTGAACACTGAAGCTTTCTTT CSVEGNRAASLNTEAFF
- - TRBJ2-7 TRBV5-6 TGTGCCAGCAGCTTATGGAGGGACAGTTCCTACGAGCAGTACTTC CASSLWRDSSYEQYF
- - TRBJ2-7 TRBV5-1 TGCGCCAGCAGCTTGGCGGGGGACTCCTTCGAGCAGTACTTC CASSLAGDSFEQYF
few TRBD1 TRBJ1-5 TRBV20-1 TGCAGTGCTAGGGATGACAGGGGCTACAATCAGCCCCAGCATTTT CSARDDRGYNQPQHF
- TRBD1 TRBJ2-5 TRBV5-1 TGCGCCAGCAGCTTGAGTCGGGACAGGTGGGAGACCCAGTACTTC CASSLSRDRWETQYF
many - TRBJ1-2 TRBV29-1 TGCAGCGTTGACGTGGGGCTGGGCTACACCTTC CSVDVGLGYTF
- TRBD1 TRBJ1-4 TRBV7-6 TGTGCCAGCAGCTTACCGGGACAGGGTACTGAAAAACTGTTTTTT CASSLPGQGTEKLFF
few - TRBJ1-1 TRBV13 TGTGCCAGCAGCCCGCGCCGCATAACGTCTGAAGCTTTCTTT CASSPRRITSEAFF
medium-sized - TRBJ2-5 TRBV11-2 TGTGCCAGCAGCTTAATTCAAGGGTCTGGAAAGACCCAGTACTTC CASSLIQGSGKTQYF
few - TRBJ1-2 TRBV6-5 TGTGCCAGCACCCTACCCGGGCCTCAACTCCTGTGGACCTTC CASTLPGPQLLWTF